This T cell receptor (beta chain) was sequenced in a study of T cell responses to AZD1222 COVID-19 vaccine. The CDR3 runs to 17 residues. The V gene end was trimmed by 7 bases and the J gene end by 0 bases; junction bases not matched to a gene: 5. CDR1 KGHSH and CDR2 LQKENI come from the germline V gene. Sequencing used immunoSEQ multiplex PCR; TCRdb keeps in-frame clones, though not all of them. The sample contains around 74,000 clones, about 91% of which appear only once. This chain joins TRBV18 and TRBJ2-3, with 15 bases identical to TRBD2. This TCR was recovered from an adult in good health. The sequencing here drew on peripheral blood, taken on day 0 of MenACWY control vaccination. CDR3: CASCTGTSGGSTDTQYF. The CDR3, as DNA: TGTGCCAGCTGTACCGGGACTAGCGGGGGGAGCACAGATACGCAGTATTTT.